The 16 T cell receptor beta chains given below trace back to one sample, sequenced in a study of T cells expressing NK-cell markers (dated by TCRdb to 2020 to 2022). To prepare the library, 5' RACE was applied. Reads for this sample came from an Illumina HiSeq 2000. After reprocessing by TCRdb, each CDR3 protein sequence is one entry, and no DNA is given. The table held for this sample gives 550,000 to 600,000 distinct CDR3 sequences. The ten biggest clones cover approximately 3.6% of the sample. Sequencing was done on a sample of blood T cells: a sorted CD56 or NKG2C T cell subset, CD4+ or CD8+ T cells, or bulk PBMC T cells (not recorded which). The receptors derive from a man aged 18 to 29 in good health. Donor details come from another sample of the same person, matched by shared clones.

The chain couples TRBV12-3 or TRBV12-4 to TRBJ2-5; the TRBD1 assignment by TCRdb is unverifiable without DNA. This CDR3 contains 14 residues. CDR3 in amino acids: CASSTQGSQETQYF.

V usage is TRBV12-3 or TRBV12-4 and J usage is TRBJ1-1. The CDR3 consists of 14 residues. CDR3 sequence: CASSLDPRGTEAFF.

The chain uses TRBV3-1 and TRBJ2-1; TCRdb reports TRBD2, a call that lacks DNA to check it against. The CDR3 sequence is 16 residues long. In germline, CDR1 is LGHDT, CDR2 YNNKEL (reference sequence). CDR3 amino acids: CASSQAAGRGYNEQFF.

J is TRBJ2-5 and V is TRBV27; TCRdb lists TRBD1, though no DNA is available to test this call. The CDR3 is made up of 13 amino acids. CDR1 is MNHEY, CDR2 SMNVEV, per germline (reference sequence). This chain's CDR3 is CASGTGGVETQYF.

V is TRBV7-2 and J is TRBJ2-4; TCRdb's assignment of TRBD1 cannot be checked, as there is no DNA. Germline CDR1 SGHTA, CDR2 FQGNSA. The CDR3 has 15 amino acids. The chain's CDR3 is CASRLGTVAKNIQYF.

V is TRBV6-1 and J is TRBJ2-7; TCRdb's assignment of TRBD1 cannot be checked, as there is no DNA. CDR1 is MNHNS, CDR2 SASEGT, per germline. The CDR3 totals 14 residues. This CDR3 is CASSPRALGYEQYF.

The chain carries TRBV10-3 and TRBJ2-7; lacking DNA, the TRBD2 call made by TCRdb goes unchecked. CDR3 length equals 14 residues. Germline V lookup: CDR1 ENHRY, CDR2 SYGVKD. CDR3 sequence reads: CAISKDLAGYEQYF.

The rearrangement links TRBV12-3 or TRBV12-4 to TRBJ2-2. The CDR3 is made up of 16 amino acids. CDR3 loop: CASRDRKRSNTGELFF.

The chain uses TRBV29-1 and TRBJ2-3; there is no DNA to check the TCRdb D call of TRBD2. The CDR3 has 15 residues. Germline V gene lookup returns CDR1 SQVTM and CDR2 ANQGSEA. CDR3 amino acids: CSVDTPGLKGDTQYF.

The genes are TRBV29-1 and TRBJ1-4; lacking DNA, the TRBD1 call made by TCRdb goes unchecked. This CDR3 is built from 13 residues. Germline V gene data show CDR1 as SQVTM and CDR2 as ANQGSEA. The CDR3: CSVDEGGNEKLFF.

The chain links TRBV7-3 to TRBJ2-7; TCRdb reports TRBD2, a call that lacks DNA to check it against. Per the germline V gene, CDR1 is SGHTA and CDR2 is FQGTGA. The CDR3 totals 15 residues. CDR3 residues: CASSLNRDSTNEQYF.

CDR3 amino acids: CSARIGGPGYTF. V gene TRBV20-1 combines with J gene TRBJ1-2; the TCRdb D gene call, TRBD1, has no DNA to confirm it. CDR1 DFQATT and CDR2 SNEGSKA come from the germline V gene (reference sequence). This CDR3 comprises 12 residues.

The V and J genes are TRBV12-3 or TRBV12-4 and TRBJ2-5. The CDR3 sequence is 11 residues long. The CDR3 sequence: CASSSRETQYF.

This chain joins TRBV4-1 and TRBJ1-4; TCRdb selects TRBD1, and the lack of DNA leaves this call unchecked. CDR1 and CDR2 from the germline V gene are MGHRA and YSYEKL. CDR3 length: 14 residues. The CDR3 protein is CASRRQGLNEKLFF.

This chain's CDR3 is CASSPYQGAFIEQFF. The rearrangement uses TRBV7-9 and TRBJ2-1; TCRdb selects TRBD1, and the lack of DNA leaves this call unchecked. This CDR3 spans 15 amino acids. Germline assignment: CDR1 SEHNR and CDR2 FQNEAQ (reference sequence). The full variable domain, completed using reference TRBV7-9 and TRBJ2-1, is DTGVSQNPRHKITKRGQNVTFRCDPISEHNRLYWYRQTLGQGPEFLTYFQNEAQLEKSRLLSDRFSAERPKGSFSTLEIQRTEQGDSAMYLCASSPYQGAFIEQFFGPGTRLTVL.

The V call is TRBV9, the J call TRBJ2-1; TCRdb names TRBD1, which stays unverified in the absence of DNA. Germline lookup yields CDR1 SGDLS and CDR2 YYNGEE. This CDR3 has 18 amino acids. Here the CDR3 reads CASSDPPYGGSTYNEQFF.